Presented here are 23 T cell receptor beta chains from one specimen sequenced in a study of blood T cell repertoires in COVID-19. TCRdb keeps only in-frame clones here, not all; method: immunoSEQ multiplex PCR. The sample records some 180,000 clones, approximately 90% being singletons. The specimen was PBMCs or T cells enriched from blood (not recorded which). The receptors come from a woman aged 40 to 50 in a cohort exposed to, infected with or recovered from COVID-19 (not recorded which).

The chain combines TRBV6-5 with TRBJ2-7, with 9 positions matching TRBD1. Germline V gives CDR1 MNHEY, CDR2 SVGAGI. CDR3 length equals 12 residues. Unmatched junction bases numbered 4, after V lost 8 bases and J lost 5 bases. CDR3 nucleotide sequence: TGTGCCAGCCGGGACAGGGTAAACGAGCAGTACTTC. Protein sequence: CASRDRVNEQYF.

The chain combines TRBV4-2 with TRBJ2-7; the match to TRBD2 covers 10 bases. The CDR3 has 15 residues. Per germline, CDR1 LGHNA and CDR2 YNFKEQ. The J segment lost 4 bases and the V segment lost 1 base, leaving 4 bases of the junction unmatched. Written as DNA, the CDR3 is TGTGCCAGCAGCCAAGTCTCTAGCGGGAGTTACGAGCAGTACTTC. It codes for CASSQVSSGSYEQYF.

This sequence joins TRBV13 and TRBJ1-1; D is uncertain. V lost 5 bases and J 5 bases, leaving 18 bases between the germline ends. Germline V gives CDR1 PRHDT, CDR2 FYEKMQ (reference sequence). CDR3 length: 15 residues. CDR3 in amino acids: CASSPSPSPGTEAFF. Here the CDR3 DNA reads TGTGCCAGCAGCCCATCCCCGTCCCCGGGGACTGAAGCTTTCTTT.

The genes are TRBV2 and TRBJ1-1; 8 bases align to TRBD1. Germline V gene sequence: CDR1 SNHLY, CDR2 FYNNEI. J gave up 6 bases and V 8 bases, and 11 bases lay outside the gene matches. This CDR3 is built from 14 residues. The CDR3 DNA reads as TGTGCCAGCGGGTCAACAGGGGGATTGGCTGAAGCTTTCTTT. Translating gives CASGSTGGLAEAFF.

This clone was seen a few times. The chain has TRBV19 and TRBJ2-7, with TRBD2 identical over 15 bases. The ends lost 5 bases at V and 5 bases at J; junction bases unmatched: 4. The V gene's germline CDR1 is LNHDA and CDR2 SQIVND (reference sequence). This CDR3 comprises 15 residues. Written as DNA, the CDR3 is TGTGCCAGTAGTCCCCGGACTAGCGGGGGGGACGAGCAGTACTTC. Translation gives CASSPRTSGGDEQYF.

This clone was recorded once. This chain joins TRBV3-1 (or the pseudogene TRBV3-2) and TRBJ1-4; D might be TRBD1 (5 bases). Germline V gene sequence: CDR1 LGHDT, CDR2 YNNKEL (reference sequence). The CDR3 sequence is 15 residues long. Trimming removed 0 bases at V and 3 bases at J, with 8 bases between. CDR3 sequence reads: CASSQEAGANEKLFF. DNA of the CDR3: TGTGCCAGCAGCCAAGAGGCGGGGGCTAATGAAAAACTGTTTTTT.

This clone turned up a few times. The V gene is TRBV29-1, the J gene TRBJ1-4, with D possibly being TRBD1 (5 bases). The CDR3 is 18 residues long. V lost 6 bases and J lost 1, with 24 bases in between. Germline lookup yields CDR1 SQVTM and CDR2 ANQGSEA. This CDR3 is CSVKGSDKTELTNEKLFF. DNA of the CDR3: TGCAGCGTAAAGGGCTCGGACAAAACGGAGCTAACTAATGAAAAACTGTTTTTT.

J is TRBJ1-1 and V is TRBV7-9; no clear D. V lost 5 bases, J lost 6 bases, and 10 bases lay in between. Germline CDR1 reads SEHNR; CDR2 reads FQNEAQ (reference sequence). The CDR3 consists of 12 residues. In nucleotides, the CDR3 is TGTGCCAGCAGCGAAGGAGCCCCTGAAGCTTTCTTT. The encoded protein is CASSEGAPEAFF.

The gene calls are TRBV5-1 and TRBJ1-2, with TRBD1 identical over 9 bases. This CDR3 spans 15 amino acids. Per germline, CDR1 SGHRS and CDR2 YFSETQ. With 4 bases clipped from V and 4 bases from J, the junction kept 8 bases outside the gene matches. DNA of the CDR3: TGCGCCAGCAGCCCAGTCACGACAGGGGGCTATGGCTACACCTTC. Protein product: CASSPVTTGGYGYTF.

The chain combines TRBV7-9 with TRBJ1-5; D unclear. CDR3 size: 14 residues. Germline-derived CDR1 and CDR2 are SEHNR and FQNEAQ (reference sequence). V was cut by 8 bases and J by 0 bases, with 11 bases left in between. CDR3 sequence (DNA): TGTGCCAGCGGAATATCGGGTAGCAATCAGCCCCAGCATTTT. Translated: CASGISGSNQPQHF.

This sequence joins TRBV28 and TRBJ1-6, with D possibly being TRBD1 (6 bases). V lost 2 bases, J lost 8 bases, and 16 bases lay in between. Germline loops: CDR1 MDHEN, CDR2 SYDVKM. The CDR3 has 16 amino acids. In DNA form, the CDR3 reads TGTGCCAGCAGTTTAGGTGTACAGGGCCTACATTCACCCCTCCACTTT. Translated: CASSLGVQGLHSPLHF.

The chain links TRBV14 to TRBJ2-7, with D perhaps TRBD1 (6 bases). V was cut by 4 bases and J by 3 bases, with 16 bases left in between. This CDR3 has 15 amino acids. Germline V CDR1 and CDR2: SGHDN, FVKESK. CDR3 protein: CASSREDRVFYEQYF. In DNA, the CDR3 is TGTGCCAGCAGCCGAGAGGACAGAGTGTTCTACGAGCAGTACTTC. Together with reference TRBV14 and TRBJ2-7, the CDR3 gives the full variable domain: EAGVTQFPSHSVIEKGQTVTLRCDPISGHDNLYWYRRVMGKEIKFLLHFVKESKQDESGMPNNRFLAERTGGTYSTLKVQPAELEDSGVYFCASSREDRVFYEQYFGPGTRLTVT.

J is TRBJ2-1 and V is TRBV12-3 or TRBV12-4; tentative D call: TRBD2 (5 bases). The CDR3 spans 12 residues. Deletions cut 3 bases from V and 8 bases from J, with 8 bases between. The CDR3 DNA reads TGTGCCAGCAGTTTTGAGGGTTATGAGCAGTTCTTC. This sequence encodes CASSFEGYEQFF.

The gene calls are TRBV27 and TRBJ2-7; TRBD2 is a possible D gene (6 bases). The CDR3 is 15 residues long. Germline loops: CDR1 MNHEY, CDR2 SMNVEV (reference sequence). The V gene lost 7 bases and the J gene lost 4 bases, with 20 bases spanning the gap. The CDR3, as DNA: TGTGCCAGCACTCGAACCCTCCCGGGGGTATACGAGCAGTACTTC. Translating it yields CASTRTLPGVYEQYF.

CDR3 bases: TGTGCCAGCAGTTTATCAAGGGGATCTGGAAACACCATATATTTT. It is translated as CASSLSRGSGNTIYF. The V gene is TRBV27, the J gene TRBJ1-3; a possible D gene is TRBD1 (5 bases). The V gene's germline CDR1 is MNHEY and CDR2 SMNVEV (reference sequence). The germline V and J ends were trimmed by 0 bases and 1 base, with 7 bases remaining between them. This CDR3 has 15 amino acids.

The chain combines TRBV4-1 with TRBJ2-7; the D gene is possibly TRBD1 (5 bases). The V and J ends lost 8 bases and 3 bases respectively, with 20 bases between them. The CDR3 spans 15 residues. Germline V gene lookup returns CDR1 MGHRA and CDR2 YSYEKL. The CDR3 region is CASATTASKNYEQYF. The DNA for the CDR3 is TGCGCCAGCGCTACGACAGCGTCAAAGAACTACGAGCAGTACTTC.

The rearrangement joins TRBV11-3 to TRBJ2-7, with 9 bases that match TRBD2. Germline CDR1 is SGHNT and CDR2 is YENEEA. The CDR3 extends over 16 amino acids. The J segment lost 7 bases and the V segment lost 5 bases, leaving 15 bases of the junction unmatched. The CDR3 coding sequence is TGTGCCAGCAGCCGCGTAGTAGCTAGCGGGACCCGGGAGCAGTACTTC. This sequence encodes CASSRVVASGTREQYF.

This sequence joins TRBV14 and TRBJ1-1; TRBD1 is a possible D gene (5 bases). Germline values: CDR1 SGHDN, CDR2 FVKESK. V lost 0 bases and J lost 5, with 13 bases in between. The CDR3 spans 15 residues. CDR3 coding DNA: TGTGCCAGCAGCCAAGATCTAGGGGTTAGGACTGAAGCTTTCTTT. As protein: CASSQDLGVRTEAFF.

V usage is TRBV6-5 and J usage is TRBJ1-1; D uncertain. Trimming took off 0 bases at V and 4 bases at J, with 12 bases between the two ends. Germline V gene lookup returns CDR1 MNHEY and CDR2 SVGAGI. This CDR3 has 15 amino acids. The CDR3 bases are TGTGCCAGCAGTTACTCGAGCGGGGTAGGCACTGAAGCTTTCTTT. It codes for CASSYSSGVGTEAFF.

The CDR3 spells CASTLRPQGAFQPQHF. The CDR3 DNA reads TGTGCCAGTACCTTACGCCCACAGGGTGCGTTTCAGCCCCAGCATTTT. The chain links TRBV19 to TRBJ1-5, with D perhaps matching TRBD1 (6 bases). Germline loops: CDR1 LNHDA, CDR2 SQIVND (reference sequence). The germline V and J ends were trimmed by 7 bases and 6 bases, with 22 bases remaining between them. The CDR3 sequence is 16 residues long.

This clone was observed once. The V gene is TRBV6-6, the J gene TRBJ1-2, with a tentative D call TRBD1 (5 bases). This CDR3 has 12 residues. The V gene lost 5 bases and the J gene lost 8 bases, with 12 bases spanning the gap. Germline V gene sequence: CDR1 MNHNY, CDR2 SVGAGI (reference sequence). CDR3 DNA: TGTGCCAGCAGTCCGGGGGACCGCGGCTACACCTTC. Protein sequence: CASSPGDRGYTF.

The chain recombines TRBV5-1 with TRBJ1-2, with 8 positions matching TRBD1. The CDR3 totals 13 residues. Germline values: CDR1 SGHRS, CDR2 YFSETQ. J gave up 6 bases and V 6 bases, and 7 bases lay outside the gene matches. CDR3 region: CASTQDRDDGYTF. The CDR3 nucleotides read TGCGCCAGCACTCAGGACAGGGACGATGGCTACACCTTC.

This chain connects TRBV9 to TRBJ2-1; 9 bases match TRBD2. Germline CDR1 and CDR2: SGDLS and YYNGEE. This CDR3 has 15 residues. Germline trimming cut 0 bases from V and 9 bases from J; bases unmatched to any gene: 7. The CDR3 spells CASSVGGGGAREQFF. DNA for the CDR3: TGTGCCAGCAGCGTAGGTGGCGGGGGGGCCCGTGAGCAGTTCTTC.